This T cell receptor beta chain was obtained from a study of shared clonotypes between healthy human individuals. Notes on this clone: Its antigen is still unknown.

Some clones are missing from TCRdb's copy, which holds only in-frame ones; the method was immunoSEQ multiplex PCR. In the table there are about 2.1 million clones, 90% to 95% of which are singletons. Whole-study results and caveats: Rarefaction revealed incomplete sorted-subset sequencing despite large depth. Collection of samples was limited to blood; tissue repertoires likely differ.

CD8 cells regarded as naive lacked CD45RO, were positively chosen for CCR7, and omitted terminally differentiated effector memory CD45RA+ cells. V lost 4 bases and J lost 4; bases outside the gene matches: 12. Germline V lookup: CDR1 SEHNR, CDR2 FQNEAQ (reference sequence). This CDR3 is 16 amino acids long. The source is a man aged 18 to 29 in good health. Some clones in this sample may be carry-over from other donors' samples. The sequenced sample consisted of naive CD8+ T cells from PBMCs. The chain links TRBV7-9 to TRBJ1-1; 7 bases line up with TRBD1. The CDR3 loop is CASSSVDRLLFTEAFF. DNA for the CDR3: TGTGCCAGCAGCTCAGTGGACAGGCTACTTTTCACTGAAGCTTTCTTT.